These 5 T cell receptor beta chains share one sample of origin, sequenced in a study of cytomegalovirus exposure and HLA in healthy donors. The PCR employed 60 Vbeta primers together with 13 Jbeta primers. TCRdb's table, derived via immunoSEQ multiplex PCR, lists solely in-frame clones and lacks some. Among around 150,000 clones listed, approximately 82% were seen once. The sequencing input was PBMCs. The receptors originated from a man aged 30-40 years in good health and CMV-seropositive.

For this clone: The sample carries other DNA sequences with the same CDR3. The chain uses TRBV7-2 and TRBJ2-1; TRBD2 matches 9 bases. The CDR3 sequence is 15 residues long. CDR1 and CDR2 from the germline V gene are SGHTA and FQGNSA. J gave up 4 bases and V 3 bases, and 4 bases lay outside the gene matches. The CDR3 DNA sequence: TGTGCCAGCAGCTTCATAGCGGGGGTATACAATGAGCAGTTCTTC. Its translation is CASSFIAGVYNEQFF.

This chain connects TRBV27 to TRBJ2-7, with 8 positions matching TRBD2. Germline assignment: CDR1 MNHEY and CDR2 SMNVEV (reference sequence). Losses at the gene ends were 2 bases for V and 3 bases for J; bases not matched to a gene: 6. CDR3 length: 15 amino acids. The CDR3 protein is CASSLSGSFNYEQYF. The CDR3 DNA reads TGTGCCAGCAGTTTAAGCGGGAGTTTTAACTACGAGCAGTACTTC.

The chain carries TRBV6-1 and TRBJ2-7, with 8 bases aligning to TRBD2. The V and J ends lost 0 bases and 0 bases, in that order; junction bases with no gene match: 4. This CDR3 is built from 16 residues. CDR1 MNHNS and CDR2 SASEGT come from the germline V gene. The CDR3 sequence: CASSEALSGTSYEQYF. CDR3 DNA: TGTGCCAGCAGTGAAGCCCTTAGCGGGACCTCCTACGAGCAGTACTTC.

The rearrangement links TRBV7-8 to TRBJ1-2; no clear D. CDR1 and CDR2 from the germline V gene are SGHVS and FQNEAQ. The CDR3 length is 15 residues. Trimming removed 1 base at V and 0 bases at J, with 9 bases between. Here the CDR3 reads CASSLDRLANYGYTF. The DNA for the CDR3 is TGTGCCAGCAGCTTAGACCGACTAGCTAACTATGGCTACACCTTC.

The chain recombines TRBV7-3 with TRBJ2-5; 10 bases are shared with TRBD2. The ends lost 4 bases at V and 5 bases at J; junction bases unmatched: 7. The V gene's germline CDR1 is SGHTA and CDR2 FQGTGA. There are 15 residues in the CDR3. This CDR3 is CASSWSGRAFETQYF. In DNA form, the CDR3 reads TGTGCCAGCAGCTGGAGCGGGAGGGCCTTCGAGACCCAGTACTTC.